These 6 T cell receptor beta chains came from one sample sequenced in a study of T cell repertoires in cytomegalovirus infection. TCRdb redid the calling of the reads with MiXCR, one entry per CDR3 protein. The sample lists about 770,000 distinct CDR3 sequences, about 29% occurring once. These receptors have no known antigen. The specimen was cultured CD8+ T cells from PBMCs, collected from culture after CMV antigen stimulation. The receptors here all came from a human donor in good health (CMV status not recorded). Some clones in this sample may be carry-over from other donors' samples.

This clonotype has more than one count but fewer than ten. The rearrangement joins TRBV20-1 to TRBJ2-7; TRBD1 matches at 7 bases. CDR1 is DFQATT, CDR2 SNEGSKA, per germline (reference sequence). CDR3 length: 15 amino acids. V was clipped by 3 bases and J by 3 bases; unmatched bases: 11. CDR3 sequence: CSARGVLQGSYEQYF. CDR3 bases: TGCAGTGCTAGGGGAGTATTACAGGGGAGCTACGAGCAGTACTTC.

Concerning this clonotype itself: A single base separates this from a much larger clone, so it may be a read error. CDR3 coding DNA: TGTGCCAGCAGCGGCAGGATCCATGAGCAGTTCTTC. Amino acids: CASSGRIHEQFF. V and J are TRBV12-3 or TRBV12-4 and TRBJ2-1; D gene uncertain. The CDR3 is 12 amino acids. V lost 6 bases, J lost 8 bases, and 11 bases lay in between.

This clonotype came up many times. V gene TRBV6-1 combines with J gene TRBJ1-2; 7 nucleotides match TRBD1. Trimming took 7 bases from V and 4 from J; bases not matched to a gene: 6. The CDR3 extends over 13 amino acids. Per germline, CDR1 MNHNS and CDR2 SASEGT. As DNA, the CDR3 is TGTGCCAGCACAGGGGGGACAGCCTATGGCTACACCTTC. It translates to CASTGGTAYGYTF.

This clonotype was detected a few times. The chain couples TRBV10-3 to TRBJ2-5, with D hard to call. The CDR3 sequence is 12 residues long. Germline V gene data show CDR1 as ENHRY and CDR2 as SYGVKD. The V gene lost 3 bases and the J gene lost 2 bases, with 4 bases spanning the gap. The CDR3 DNA reads TGTGCCATCAGTGAACTACAAGAGACCCAGTACTTC. This codes for CAISELQETQYF.

This clonotype has ten or more counts. The chain combines TRBV7-9 with TRBJ2-2; perhaps TRBD2 as D (5 bases). Germline values: CDR1 SEHNR, CDR2 FQNEAQ (reference sequence). The CDR3 length is 15 residues. With 5 bases removed from V and 4 bases from J, the gap between germline ends came to 14 bases. The CDR3 DNA reads as TGTGCCAGCAGCCCCGTGGGAGATGCCACCGGGGAGCTGTTTTTT. Its protein is CASSPVGDATGELFF.

This clonotype was seen at least ten times. The chain is built from TRBV7-9 and TRBJ2-5; unclear D gene. Trimming shortened V by 3 bases and J by 1 base, and 6 bases separated the two germline ends. The germline V gene encodes CDR1 SEHNR and CDR2 FQNEAQ (reference sequence). CDR3 length: 13 amino acids. DNA of the CDR3: TGTGCCAGCAGCTTGGCAGCCCAAGAGACCCAGTACTTC. Encoded protein: CASSLAAQETQYF.